This TCR beta chain is drawn from a study of early T cells in non-severe SARS-CoV-2 infection. Study information: It was bulk RNA from unsorted whole blood that was sequenced, and the chains were unpaired.

A remark on this clonotype: Its specificity is unknown.

Germline CDR1 and CDR2: DFQATT and SNEGSKA (reference sequence). This CDR3 is built from 13 residues. V shed 6 bases and J shed 4 bases, with 16 bases lying between them. Individual cDNA molecules received unique molecular identifiers during library preparation. TCRdb re-derived calls from the 5' RACE reads in MiXCR, one entry per CDR3 protein. The sample has about 68,000 distinct CDR3 sequences, 11% seen once; the top ten hold 6.4%. Study-wide points: Matching against VDJdb likely underestimated virus-specific expansions, favoring anti-spike CD8.

This clonotype was obtained from an adult who was a healthcare worker with PCR-confirmed SARS-CoV-2 infection or an uninfected control (not recorded which). The sequenced sample was whole blood. V usage is TRBV20-1 and J usage is TRBJ2-7; D possibly corresponds to TRBD2 (6 bases). CDR3 DNA sequence: TGCAGTGCCTCCCGCGCGGGACTGTACGAGCAGTACTTC. As protein: CSASRAGLYEQYF.